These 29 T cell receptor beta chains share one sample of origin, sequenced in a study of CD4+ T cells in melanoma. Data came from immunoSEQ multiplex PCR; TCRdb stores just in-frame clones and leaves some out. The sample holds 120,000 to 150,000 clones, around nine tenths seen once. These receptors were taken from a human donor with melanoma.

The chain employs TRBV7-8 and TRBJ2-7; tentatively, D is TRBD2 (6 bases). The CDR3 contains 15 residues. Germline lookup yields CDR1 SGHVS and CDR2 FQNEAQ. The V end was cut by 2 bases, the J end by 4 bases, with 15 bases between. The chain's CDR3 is CASSLRDGGNYEQYF. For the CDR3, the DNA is TGTGCCAGCAGCTTAAGGGACGGGGGAAATTACGAGCAGTACTTC.

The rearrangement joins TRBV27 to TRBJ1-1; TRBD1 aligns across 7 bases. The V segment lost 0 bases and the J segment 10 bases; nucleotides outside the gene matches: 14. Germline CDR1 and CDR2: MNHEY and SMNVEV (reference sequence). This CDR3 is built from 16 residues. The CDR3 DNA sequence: TGTGCCAGCAGTTTATCCTTGCTGACAGGGATAAGCAGAGCTTTCTTT. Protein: CASSLSLLTGISRAFF.

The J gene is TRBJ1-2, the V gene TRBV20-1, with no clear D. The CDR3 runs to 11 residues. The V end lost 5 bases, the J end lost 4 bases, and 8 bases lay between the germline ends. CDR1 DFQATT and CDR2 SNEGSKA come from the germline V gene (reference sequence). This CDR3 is CSAALSYGYTF. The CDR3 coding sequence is TGCAGTGCTGCCCTTAGCTATGGCTACACCTTC.

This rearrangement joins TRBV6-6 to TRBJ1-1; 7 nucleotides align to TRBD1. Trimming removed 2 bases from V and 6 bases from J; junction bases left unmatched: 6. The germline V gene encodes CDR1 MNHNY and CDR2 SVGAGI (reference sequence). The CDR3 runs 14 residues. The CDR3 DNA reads TGTGCCAGCAGTTACGGGACAGTGAGCCCTGAAGCTTTCTTT. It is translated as CASSYGTVSPEAFF.

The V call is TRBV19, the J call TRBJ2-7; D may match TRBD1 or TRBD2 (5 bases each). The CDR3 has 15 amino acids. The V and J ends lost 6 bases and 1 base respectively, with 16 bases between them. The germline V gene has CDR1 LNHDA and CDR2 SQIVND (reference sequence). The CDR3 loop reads CASSPGTYGSYEQYF. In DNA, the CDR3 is TGTGCCAGTAGCCCGGGGACGTATGGGTCCTACGAGCAGTACTTC.

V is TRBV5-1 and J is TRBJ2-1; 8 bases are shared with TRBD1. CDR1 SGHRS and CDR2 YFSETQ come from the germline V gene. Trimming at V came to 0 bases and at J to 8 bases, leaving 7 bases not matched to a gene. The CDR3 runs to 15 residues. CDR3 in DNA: TGCGCCAGCAGCTTGGCCCCGACAGGGGTCTATGAGCAGTTCTTC. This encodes CASSLAPTGVYEQFF.

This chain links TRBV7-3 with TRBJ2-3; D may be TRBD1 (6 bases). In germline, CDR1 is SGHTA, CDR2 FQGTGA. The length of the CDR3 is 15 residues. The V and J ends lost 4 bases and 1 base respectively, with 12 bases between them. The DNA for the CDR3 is TGTGCCAGCAGCTCAAGGGGGTTGGGCACAGATACGCAGTATTTT. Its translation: CASSSRGLGTDTQYF. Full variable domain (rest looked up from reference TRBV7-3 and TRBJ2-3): GAGVSQTPSNKVTEKGKYVELRCDPISGHTALYWYRQSLGQGPEFLIYFQGTGAADDSGLPNDRFFAVRPEGSVSTLKIQRTERGDSAVYLCASSSRGLGTDTQYFGPGTRLTVL.

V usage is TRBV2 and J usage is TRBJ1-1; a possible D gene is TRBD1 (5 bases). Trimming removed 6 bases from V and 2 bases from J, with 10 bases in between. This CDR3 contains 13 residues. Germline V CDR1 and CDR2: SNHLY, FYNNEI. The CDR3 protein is CASRVGLNTEAFF. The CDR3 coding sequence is TGTGCCAGCAGGGTGGGACTAAACACTGAAGCTTTCTTT.

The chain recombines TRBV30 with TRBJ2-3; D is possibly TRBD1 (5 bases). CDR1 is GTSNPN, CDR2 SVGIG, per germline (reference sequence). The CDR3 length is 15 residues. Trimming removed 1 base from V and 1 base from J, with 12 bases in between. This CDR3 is CAWSGPGFRTDTQYF. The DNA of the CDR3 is TGTGCCTGGAGTGGACCAGGGTTCCGCACAGATACGCAGTATTTT.

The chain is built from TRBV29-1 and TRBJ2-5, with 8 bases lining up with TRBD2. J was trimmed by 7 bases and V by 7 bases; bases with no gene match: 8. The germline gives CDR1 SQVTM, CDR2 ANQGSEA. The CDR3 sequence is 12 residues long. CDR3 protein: CSAGGGEVTQYF. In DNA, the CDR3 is TGCAGCGCGGGAGGGGGGGAGGTGACCCAGTACTTC.

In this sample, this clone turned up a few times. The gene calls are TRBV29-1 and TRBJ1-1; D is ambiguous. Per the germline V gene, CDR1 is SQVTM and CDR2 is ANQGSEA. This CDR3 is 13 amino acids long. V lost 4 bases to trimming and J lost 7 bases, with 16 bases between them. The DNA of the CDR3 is TGCAGCGTTGCTCGCCCCCGACTGGGTGAAGCTTTCTTT. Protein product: CSVARPRLGEAFF.

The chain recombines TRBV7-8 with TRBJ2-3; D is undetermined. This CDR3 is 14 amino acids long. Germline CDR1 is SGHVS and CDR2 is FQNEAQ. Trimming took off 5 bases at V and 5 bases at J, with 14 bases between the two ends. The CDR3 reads CASSPVQILDTQYF. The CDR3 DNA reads TGTGCCAGCAGCCCCGTCCAAATTTTAGATACGCAGTATTTT. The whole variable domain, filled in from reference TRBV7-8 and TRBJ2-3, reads GAGVSQSPRYKVAKRGQDVALRCDPISGHVSLFWYQQALGQGPEFLTYFQNEAQLDKSGLPSDRFFAERPEGSVSTLKIQRTQQEDSAVYLCASSPVQILDTQYFGPGTRLTVL.

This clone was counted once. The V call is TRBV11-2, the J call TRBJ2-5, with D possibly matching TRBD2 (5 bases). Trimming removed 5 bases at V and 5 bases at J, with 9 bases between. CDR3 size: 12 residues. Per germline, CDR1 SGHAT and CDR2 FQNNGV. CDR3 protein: CASSLRRETQYF. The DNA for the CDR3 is TGTGCCAGCAGCCTAAGGAGGGAGACCCAGTACTTC.

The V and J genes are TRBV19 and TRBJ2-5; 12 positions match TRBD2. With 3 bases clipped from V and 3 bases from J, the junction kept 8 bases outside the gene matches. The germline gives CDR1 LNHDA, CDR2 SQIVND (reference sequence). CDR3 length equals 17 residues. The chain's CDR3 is CASSIPGLAGIKETQYF. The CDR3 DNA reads TGTGCCAGTAGTATTCCCGGACTAGCGGGGATAAAAGAGACCCAGTACTTC. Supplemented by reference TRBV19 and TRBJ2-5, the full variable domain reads DGGITQSPKYLFRKEGQNVTLSCEQNLNHDAMYWYRQDPGQGLRLIYYSQIVNDFQKGDIAEGYSVSREKKESFPLTVTSAQKNPTAFYLCASSIPGLAGIKETQYFGPGTRLLVL.

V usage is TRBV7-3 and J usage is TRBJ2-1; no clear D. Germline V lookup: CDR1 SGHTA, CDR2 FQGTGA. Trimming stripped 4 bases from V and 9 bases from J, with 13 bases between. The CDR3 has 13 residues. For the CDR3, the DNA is TGTGCCAGCAGCTCGTTTTCCCGTGGTGAGCAGTTCTTC. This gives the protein CASSSFSRGEQFF.

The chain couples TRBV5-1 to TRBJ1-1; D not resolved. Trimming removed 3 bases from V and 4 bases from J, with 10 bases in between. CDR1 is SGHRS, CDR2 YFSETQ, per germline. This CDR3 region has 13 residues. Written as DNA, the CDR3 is TGCGCCAGCAGCTCGAGGGAAGGCACTGAAGCTTTCTTT. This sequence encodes CASSSREGTEAFF.

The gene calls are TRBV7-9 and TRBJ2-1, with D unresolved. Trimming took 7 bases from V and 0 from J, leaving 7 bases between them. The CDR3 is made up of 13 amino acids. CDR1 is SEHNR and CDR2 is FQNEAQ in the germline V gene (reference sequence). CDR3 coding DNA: TGTGCCAGCATGGCTAGCTCCTACAATGAGCAGTTCTTC. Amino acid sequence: CASMASSYNEQFF.

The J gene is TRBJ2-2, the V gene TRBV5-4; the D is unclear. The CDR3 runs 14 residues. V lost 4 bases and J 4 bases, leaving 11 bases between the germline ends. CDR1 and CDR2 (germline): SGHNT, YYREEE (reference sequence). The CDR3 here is CASSPQRTTGELFF. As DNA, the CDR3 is TGTGCCAGCAGCCCCCAAAGGACCACCGGGGAGCTGTTTTTT.

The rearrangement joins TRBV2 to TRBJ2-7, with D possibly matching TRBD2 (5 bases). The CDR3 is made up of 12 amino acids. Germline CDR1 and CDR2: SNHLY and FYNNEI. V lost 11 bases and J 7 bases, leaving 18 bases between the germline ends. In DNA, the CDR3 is TGTGCCGGCTCGGGGTCCGGCGGGGAGCAGTACTTC. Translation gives CAGSGSGGEQYF.

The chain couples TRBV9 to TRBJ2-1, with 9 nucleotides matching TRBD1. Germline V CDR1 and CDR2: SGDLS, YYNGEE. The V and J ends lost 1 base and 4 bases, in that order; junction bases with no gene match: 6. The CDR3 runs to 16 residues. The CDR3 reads CASSVTLGQGYNEQFF. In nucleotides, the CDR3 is TGTGCCAGCAGCGTAACCCTCGGACAGGGGTACAATGAGCAGTTCTTC.

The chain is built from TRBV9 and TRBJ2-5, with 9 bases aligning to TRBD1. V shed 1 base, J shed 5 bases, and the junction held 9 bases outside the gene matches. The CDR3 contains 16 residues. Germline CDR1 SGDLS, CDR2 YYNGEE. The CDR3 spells CASSVQGQGDSETQYF. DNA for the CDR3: TGTGCCAGCAGCGTACAGGGACAGGGAGATTCGGAGACCCAGTACTTC.

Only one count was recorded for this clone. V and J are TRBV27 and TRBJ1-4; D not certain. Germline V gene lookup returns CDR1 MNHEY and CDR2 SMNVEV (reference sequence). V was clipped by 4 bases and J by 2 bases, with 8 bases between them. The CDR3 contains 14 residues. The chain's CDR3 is CASSSGGTNEKLFF. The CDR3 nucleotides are TGTGCCAGCAGTTCAGGAGGGACTAATGAAAAACTGTTTTTT.

The CDR3 region has the DNA TGTGCCAGCAGCCCCCGGGACAGACTTCTCGCGCTTGCCGGGGAGCTGTTTTTT. This sequence encodes CASSPRDRLLALAGELFF. This rearrangement joins TRBV7-8 to TRBJ2-2, with TRBD1 identical over 7 bases. Trimming cost V 5 bases and J 6 bases; bases outside gene matches: 18. The V gene's germline CDR1 is SGHVS and CDR2 FQNEAQ. This CDR3 is built from 18 residues.

In nucleotides, the CDR3 is TGTGCCAGCAGCTTCCGGGAGCAAGAGACCCAGTACTTC. This sequence encodes CASSFREQETQYF. V usage is TRBV13 and J usage is TRBJ2-5, with D possibly TRBD2 on 6 matching bases. Trimming took 3 bases from V and 2 from J, leaving 7 bases between them. Germline-derived CDR1 and CDR2 are PRHDT and FYEKMQ (reference sequence). The CDR3 length is 13 residues.

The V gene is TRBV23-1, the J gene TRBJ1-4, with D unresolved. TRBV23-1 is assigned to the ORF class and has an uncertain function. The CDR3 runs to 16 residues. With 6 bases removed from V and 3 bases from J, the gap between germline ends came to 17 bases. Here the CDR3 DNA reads TGCGCCAGCAGCTCAAGAGTAATTATGGCTAATGAAAAACTGTTTTTT. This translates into CASSSRVIMANEKLFF.

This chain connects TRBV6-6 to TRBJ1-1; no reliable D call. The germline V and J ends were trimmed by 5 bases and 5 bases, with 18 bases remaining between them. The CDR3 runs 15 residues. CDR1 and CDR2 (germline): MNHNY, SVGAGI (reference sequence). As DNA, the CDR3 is TGTGCCAGCAGTCCCCGACAAGCTCTGGGGACTGAAGCTTTCTTT. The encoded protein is CASSPRQALGTEAFF.

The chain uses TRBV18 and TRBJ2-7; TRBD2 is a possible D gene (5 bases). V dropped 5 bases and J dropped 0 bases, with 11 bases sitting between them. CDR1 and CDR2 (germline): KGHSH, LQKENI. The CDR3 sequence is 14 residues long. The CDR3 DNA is TGTGCCAGCTCATCCTCGGGGAGCTCCTACGAGCAGTACTTC. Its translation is CASSSSGSSYEQYF.

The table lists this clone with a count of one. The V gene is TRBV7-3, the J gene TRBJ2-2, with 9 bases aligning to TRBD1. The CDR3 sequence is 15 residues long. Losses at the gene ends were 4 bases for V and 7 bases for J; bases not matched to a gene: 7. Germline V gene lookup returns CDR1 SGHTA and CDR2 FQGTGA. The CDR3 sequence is CASSSNRGLGGELFF. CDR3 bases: TGTGCCAGCAGCTCAAACAGGGGGCTGGGCGGGGAGCTGTTTTTT.

DNA for the CDR3: TGTGCCAGCAGCGTTGGGACAGGGGGCTTCTGGGACCCGAAGACGAACACCGGGGAGCTGTTTTTT. Translated, it gives CASSVGTGGFWDPKTNTGELFF. The chain is built from TRBV9 and TRBJ2-2, with 12 bases lining up with TRBD1. From germline, CDR1 is SGDLS and CDR2 YYNGEE. The CDR3 loop spans 22 amino acids. With V trimmed by 2 bases and J by 0 bases, 17 bases remained unmatched.